The clone carrying this T cell receptor (beta chain) occurred a few times. The antigen is unknown. The source of the sample is a study of T cell repertoires in cytomegalovirus infection. Study background: The authors relied on CMV epitopes, both recently identified HLA-C-restricted and well-studied HLA-B-restricted.

From germline, CDR1 is LNHDA and CDR2 SQIVND (reference sequence). The ends lost 2 bases at V and 4 bases at J; junction bases unmatched: 2. The CDR3 length is 14 residues. TCRdb re-analysed the reads in MiXCR, keeping a single row per CDR3 protein. Of hundreds of thousands of distinct CDR3 sequences listed, roughly 31% are singletons. V and J are TRBV19 and TRBJ2-1; 7 bases map to TRBD2. This receptor was obtained from a human donor in good health (CMV status not recorded). Some clones in this sample may be carry-over from other donors' samples. This specimen was cultured CD8+ T cells from PBMCs, taken from culture after CMV antigen stimulation. The CDR3 sequence: CASSIPGLYNEQFF. In nucleotides, the CDR3 is TGTGCCAGTAGTATACCGGGACTATACAATGAGCAGTTCTTC. Drawing the rest from reference TRBV19 and TRBJ2-1, the complete variable domain is DGGITQSPKYLFRKEGQNVTLSCEQNLNHDAMYWYRQDPGQGLRLIYYSQIVNDFQKGDIAEGYSVSREKKESFPLTVTSAQKNPTAFYLCASSIPGLYNEQFFGPGTRLTVL.